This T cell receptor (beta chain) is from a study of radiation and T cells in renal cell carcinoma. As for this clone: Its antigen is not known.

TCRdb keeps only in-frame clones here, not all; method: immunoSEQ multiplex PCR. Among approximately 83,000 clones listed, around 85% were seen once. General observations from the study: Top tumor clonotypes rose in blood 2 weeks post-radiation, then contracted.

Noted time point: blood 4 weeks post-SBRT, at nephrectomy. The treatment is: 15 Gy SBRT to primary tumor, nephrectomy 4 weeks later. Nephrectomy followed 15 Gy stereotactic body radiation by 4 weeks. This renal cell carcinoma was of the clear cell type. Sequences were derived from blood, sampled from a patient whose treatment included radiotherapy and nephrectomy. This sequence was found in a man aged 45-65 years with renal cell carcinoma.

Written as DNA, the CDR3 is TGTGCCAGCAGCTTAGAGTCCCCGCCCTACACCTTC. This gives the protein CASSLESPPYTF. The chain employs TRBV7-9 and TRBJ1-2, with D uncertain. This CDR3 spans 12 amino acids. Trimming left V 1 base short and J 10 bases short, with 10 bases between. From germline, CDR1 is SEHNR and CDR2 FQNEAQ (reference sequence).